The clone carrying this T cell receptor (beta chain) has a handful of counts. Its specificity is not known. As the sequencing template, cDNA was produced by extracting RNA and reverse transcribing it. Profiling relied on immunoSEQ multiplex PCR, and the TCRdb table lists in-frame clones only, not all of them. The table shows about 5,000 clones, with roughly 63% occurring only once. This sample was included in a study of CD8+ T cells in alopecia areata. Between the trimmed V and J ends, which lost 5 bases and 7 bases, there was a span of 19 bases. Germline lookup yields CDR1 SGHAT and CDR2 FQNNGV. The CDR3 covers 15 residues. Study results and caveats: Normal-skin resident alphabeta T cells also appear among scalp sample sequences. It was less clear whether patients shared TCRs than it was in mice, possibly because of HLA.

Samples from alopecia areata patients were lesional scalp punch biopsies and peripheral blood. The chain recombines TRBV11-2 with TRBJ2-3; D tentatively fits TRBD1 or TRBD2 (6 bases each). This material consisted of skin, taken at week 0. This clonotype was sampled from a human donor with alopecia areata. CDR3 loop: CASSQEQGGINTQYF. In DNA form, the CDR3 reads TGTGCCAGCAGCCAGGAACAGGGAGGAATAAATACGCAGTATTTT.